A selection of T cell receptor beta chains follows, all from one sample in a study of identical twins. TCRdb re-analysed the 5' RACE reads in MiXCR, keeping a single row per CDR3 protein. The profile shows under 250,000 distinct CDR3 sequences, 7.5% of them singletons. The sample was also reused in another study, on yellow fever vaccine responses in identical twins.

Material: CD8+ T cells sorted from blood. These receptors all come from a woman aged 18-35 years in good health. The CDR3 runs from the conserved cysteine through the conserved F or W. D genes are given only for firm matches. Clone size, where shown, is once, few, many, or a class for clones that have expanded.

>TRBJ2-7|many|TRBV28|-
TGTGCCAGCACGGGGGCCCTGCTGGTCGAGCAGTACTTC
CASTGALLVEQYF
>TRBJ2-1|few|TRBV20-1|-
TGCAGTGCTAGAGATACCAGCGTGGAGCAGTTCTTC
CSARDTSVEQFF
>TRBJ2-3|-|TRBV7-9|TRBD2
TGTGCCAGCAGCTCAATAGCGGGGGGGTCAGATACGCAGTATTTT
CASSSIAGGSDTQYF
>TRBJ2-3|many|TRBV7-8|-
TGTGCCAGCAGCCTAAATCGGGGTGATACGCAGTATTTT
CASSLNRGDTQYF
>TRBJ2-1|few|TRBV5-1|TRBD1
TGCGCCAGCAGCAGCGACAGGGGGCGGCTAAATGAGCAGTTCTTC
CASSSDRGRLNEQFF
>TRBJ1-1|-|TRBV5-4|TRBD1
TGTGCCAGCAGCTCAGGACAGGATCTGAACACTGAAGCTTTCTTT
CASSSGQDLNTEAFF
>TRBJ2-2|many|TRBV6-4|TRBD2
TGTGCCAGCAGTCGACTAGCGGGAGAGTCCGGGGAGCTGTTTTTT
CASSRLAGESGELFF
>TRBJ1-1|many|TRBV5-1|-
TGCGCCAGCAGCTTGGGGCAAGACTGGGGGGCGTTCATGAACACTGAAGCTTTCTTT
CASSLGQDWGAFMNTEAFF
>TRBJ2-2|many|TRBV20-1|TRBD1
TGCAGTGCAAAGACAGGGGATACCGGGGAGCTGTTTTTT
CSAKTGDTGELFF
>TRBJ1-1|-|TRBV6-1|-
TGTGCCAGCAGTCTTTCCATGGGGGACACTGAAGCTTTCTTT
CASSLSMGDTEAFF
>TRBJ2-1|many|TRBV12-3/TRBV12-4|-
TGTGCCAGCAAACCCCCGGGACCCGTCGGGAATGAGCAGTTCTTC
CASKPPGPVGNEQFF
>TRBJ2-3|few|TRBV20-1|TRBD2
TGCAGTGCTTTTAGTCGGGGGGGCCCCGATACGCAGTATTTT
CSAFSRGGPDTQYF
>TRBJ2-1|many|TRBV6-1|TRBD2
TGTGCCAGCAGCCAGCTAGCGGGAGGGGACAATGAGCAGTTCTTC
CASSQLAGGDNEQFF
>TRBJ2-7|few|TRBV9|TRBD2
TGTGCCAGCAGCGGGGGGACTAGCGGTGTTTACGAGCAGTACTTC
CASSGGTSGVYEQYF
>TRBJ1-5|-|TRBV20-1|-
TGCAGTGCCCCCGGGGTCCCAGGGGAGCCCCAGCATTTT
CSAPGVPGEPQHF
>TRBJ2-3|few|TRBV27|TRBD2
TGTGCCAGCAATACCCTAGCCGGACTAGCGGGAGCAGATACGCAGTATTTT
CASNTLAGLAGADTQYF
>TRBJ2-1|few|TRBV4-1|-
TGCGCCAGCAGCCCCGCGGGGCAGGGTGGTGAGCAGTTCTTC
CASSPAGQGGEQFF
>TRBJ2-3|few|TRBV28|TRBD2
TGTGCCAGCAGTTTAGATCTAGCGGCCACAGATACGCAGTATTTT
CASSLDLAATDTQYF
>TRBJ2-1|-|TRBV2|TRBD2
TGTGCCTTCAGCGCGGGACTAGCGGGAGGATTGGGGGGGGAGCAGTTCTTC
CAFSAGLAGGLGGEQFF
>TRBJ2-3|-|TRBV27|-
TGTGCCAGCAGTTTATCGATCCTAGCTGGAGATACGCAGTATTTT
CASSLSILAGDTQYF
>TRBJ2-2|many|TRBV3-1|-
TGTGCCAGCAGCCAATTAGTAGCCCGGGCCGGGGAGCTGTTTTTT
CASSQLVARAGELFF
>TRBJ2-7|-|TRBV7-9|-
TGTGCCAGCAGCAACTCGACAGGACACCTACGAAGTGGGCAGTACTTC
CASSNSTGHLRSGQYF
>TRBJ2-1|few|TRBV6-1|-
TGTGCCAGCAGTCCACTGGACGGGAACTACAATGAGCAGTTCTTC
CASSPLDGNYNEQFF
>TRBJ1-2|few|TRBV11-2|-
TGTGCCAGCAGCTTTGACGCAGGAGATGGCTACACCTTC
CASSFDAGDGYTF
>TRBJ2-1|-|TRBV5-6|TRBD2
TGTGCCAGCAGCCCACAGCTAGCGGGAGGGGGCATGAAGCAGTTCTTC
CASSPQLAGGGMKQFF
>TRBJ2-7|few|TRBV11-2|TRBD1
TGTGCCAGCAGCCTAACACCGGGACAGGGCCACGAGCAGTACTTC
CASSLTPGQGHEQYF
>TRBJ1-6|many|TRBV10-3|-
TGTGCCATCAGTGAGTCAAGGGCAGGGCACTCACCCCTCCACTTT
CAISESRAGHSPLHF